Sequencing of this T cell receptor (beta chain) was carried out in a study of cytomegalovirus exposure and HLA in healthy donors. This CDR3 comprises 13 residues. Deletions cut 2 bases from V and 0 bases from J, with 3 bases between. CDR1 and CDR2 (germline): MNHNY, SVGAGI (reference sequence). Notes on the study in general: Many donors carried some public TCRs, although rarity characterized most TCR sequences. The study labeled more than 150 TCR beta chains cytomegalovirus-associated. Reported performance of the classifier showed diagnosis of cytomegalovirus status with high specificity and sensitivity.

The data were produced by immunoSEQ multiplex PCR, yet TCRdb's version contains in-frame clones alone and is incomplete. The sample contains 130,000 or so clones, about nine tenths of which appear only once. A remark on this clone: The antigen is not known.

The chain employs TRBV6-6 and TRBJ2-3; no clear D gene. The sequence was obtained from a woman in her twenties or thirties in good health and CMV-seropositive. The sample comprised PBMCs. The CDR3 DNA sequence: TGTGCCAGCAGTTACCGGAGCACAGATACGCAGTATTTT. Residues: CASSYRSTDTQYF.